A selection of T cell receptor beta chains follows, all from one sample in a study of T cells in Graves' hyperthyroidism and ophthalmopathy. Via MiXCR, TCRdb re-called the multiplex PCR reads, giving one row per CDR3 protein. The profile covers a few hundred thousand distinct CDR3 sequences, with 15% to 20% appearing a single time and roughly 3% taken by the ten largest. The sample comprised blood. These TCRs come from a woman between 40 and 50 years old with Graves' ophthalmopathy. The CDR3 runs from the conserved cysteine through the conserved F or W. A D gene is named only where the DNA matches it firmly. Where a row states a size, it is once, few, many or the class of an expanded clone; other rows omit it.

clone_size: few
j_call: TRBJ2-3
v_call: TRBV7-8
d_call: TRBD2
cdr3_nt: TGTGCCAGCAGCTGGGAGGGGACTAGCGGAAATAGCACAGATACGCAGTATTTT
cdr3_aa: CASSWEGTSGNSTDTQYF

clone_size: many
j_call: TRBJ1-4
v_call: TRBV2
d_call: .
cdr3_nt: TGTGCCAGCACCGACAGGACAAATGAAAAACTGTTTTTT
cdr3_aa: CASTDRTNEKLFF

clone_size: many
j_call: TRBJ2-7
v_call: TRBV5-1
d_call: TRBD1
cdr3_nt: TGCGCCAGCAGCCTCTCAGGGACAGGGATTTACGAGCAGTACTTC
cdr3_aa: CASSLSGTGIYEQYF

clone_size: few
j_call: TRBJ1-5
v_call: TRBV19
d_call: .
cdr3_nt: TGTGCCAGTAGTGGGGGGGATAGCAATCAGCCCCAGCATTTT
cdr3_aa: CASSGGDSNQPQHF

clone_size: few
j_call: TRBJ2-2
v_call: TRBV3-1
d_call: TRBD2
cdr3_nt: TGTGCCAGCAGCCAAGGGCTGGGACTAGCGGGGGGTACCGGGGAGCTGTTTTTT
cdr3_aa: CASSQGLGLAGGTGELFF

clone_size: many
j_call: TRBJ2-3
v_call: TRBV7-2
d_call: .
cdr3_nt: TGTGCCAGCAGCTTAGTAGCGGTGTCTCACACCCCGCAGTATTTT
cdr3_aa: CASSLVAVSHTPQYF

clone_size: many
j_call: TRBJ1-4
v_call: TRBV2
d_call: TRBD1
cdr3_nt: TGTGCCAGCAGTGAGGGACAGGGAGACAATGAAAAACTGTTTTTT
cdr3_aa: CASSEGQGDNEKLFF

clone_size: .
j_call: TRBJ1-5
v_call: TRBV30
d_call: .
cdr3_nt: TGTGCCTGGAGTGAGTCAGGGGAACAGCCCCAGCATTTT
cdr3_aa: CAWSESGEQPQHF

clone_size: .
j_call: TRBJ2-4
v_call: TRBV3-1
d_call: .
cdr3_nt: TGTGCCAGCAGTCTCTTCGGGACTAAAAACATTCAGTACTTC
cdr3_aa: CASSLFGTKNIQYF

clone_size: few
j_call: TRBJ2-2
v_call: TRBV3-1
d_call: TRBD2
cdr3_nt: TGTGCCAGCAGCCAAGATACGTCCCCGGGGGGGCGCACCGGGGAGCTGTTTTTT
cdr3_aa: CASSQDTSPGGRTGELFF

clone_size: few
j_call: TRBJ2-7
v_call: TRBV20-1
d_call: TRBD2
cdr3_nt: TGCAGTGCAGGCACTAGCGGGGCGTTTAAGGAGCAGTACTTC
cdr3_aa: CSAGTSGAFKEQYF

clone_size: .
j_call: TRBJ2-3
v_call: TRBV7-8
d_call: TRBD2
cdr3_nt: TGTGCCAGCAGCTTAAAAGTTTACATTGCGGGAGCTAAAGATACGCAGTATTTT
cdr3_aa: CASSLKVYIAGAKDTQYF

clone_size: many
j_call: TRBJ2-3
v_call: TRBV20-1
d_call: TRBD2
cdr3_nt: TGCAGTGCTAGCCACGGTGGTGCGGGAGGTACAGATACGCAGTATTTT
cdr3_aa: CSASHGGAGGTDTQYF

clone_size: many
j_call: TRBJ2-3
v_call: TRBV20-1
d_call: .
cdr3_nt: TGCAGTGCGTTTGAGGGGGGCCGCGGCTTAGATACGCAGTATTTT
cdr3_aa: CSAFEGGRGLDTQYF

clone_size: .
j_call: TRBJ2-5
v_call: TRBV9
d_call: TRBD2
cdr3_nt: TGTGCCAGCAGCGTAGCGGGGAGGGGAGAGACCCAGTACTTC
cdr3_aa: CASSVAGRGETQYF

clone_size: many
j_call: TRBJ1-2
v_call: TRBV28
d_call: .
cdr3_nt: TGTGCCAGCAGTTTTTACAGCTATGGCTACACCTTC
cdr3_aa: CASSFYSYGYTF